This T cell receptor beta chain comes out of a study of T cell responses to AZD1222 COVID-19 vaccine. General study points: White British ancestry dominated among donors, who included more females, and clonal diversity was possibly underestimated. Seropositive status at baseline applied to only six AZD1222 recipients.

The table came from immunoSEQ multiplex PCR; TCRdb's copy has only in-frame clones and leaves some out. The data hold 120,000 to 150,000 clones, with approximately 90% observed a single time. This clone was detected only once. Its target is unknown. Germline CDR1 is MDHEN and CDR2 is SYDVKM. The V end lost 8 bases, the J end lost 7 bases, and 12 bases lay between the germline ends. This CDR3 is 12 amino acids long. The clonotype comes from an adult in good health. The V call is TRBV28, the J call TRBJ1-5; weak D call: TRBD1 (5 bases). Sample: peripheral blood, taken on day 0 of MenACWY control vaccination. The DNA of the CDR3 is TGTGCCAGCCAATTAGGGGCCCAGCCCCAGCATTTT. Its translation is CASQLGAQPQHF.